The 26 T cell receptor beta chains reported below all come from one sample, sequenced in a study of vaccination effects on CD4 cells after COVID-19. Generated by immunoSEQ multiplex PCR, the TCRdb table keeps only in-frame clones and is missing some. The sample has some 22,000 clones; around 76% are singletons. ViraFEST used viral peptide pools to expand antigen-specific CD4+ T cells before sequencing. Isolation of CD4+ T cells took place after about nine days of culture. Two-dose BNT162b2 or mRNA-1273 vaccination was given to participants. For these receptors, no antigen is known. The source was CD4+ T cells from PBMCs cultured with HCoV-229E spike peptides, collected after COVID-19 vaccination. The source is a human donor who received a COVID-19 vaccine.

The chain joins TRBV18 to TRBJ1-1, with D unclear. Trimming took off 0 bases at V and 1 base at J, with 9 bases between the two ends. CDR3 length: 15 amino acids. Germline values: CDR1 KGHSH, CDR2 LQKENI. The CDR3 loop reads CASSPPVLGNTEAFF. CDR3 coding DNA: TGTGCCAGCTCACCACCCGTATTGGGGAACACTGAAGCTTTCTTT.

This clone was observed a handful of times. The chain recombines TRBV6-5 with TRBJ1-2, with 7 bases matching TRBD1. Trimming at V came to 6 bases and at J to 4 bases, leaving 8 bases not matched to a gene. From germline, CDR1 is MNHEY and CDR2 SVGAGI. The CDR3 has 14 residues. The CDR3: CASRGDRYVYGYTF. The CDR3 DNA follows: TGTGCCAGCAGGGGGGACAGATACGTCTATGGCTACACCTTC.

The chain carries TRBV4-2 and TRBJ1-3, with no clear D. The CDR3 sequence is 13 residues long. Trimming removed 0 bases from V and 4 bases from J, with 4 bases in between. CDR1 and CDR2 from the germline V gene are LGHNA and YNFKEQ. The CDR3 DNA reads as TGTGCCAGCAGCCAAGACTCCGGAAACACCATATATTTT. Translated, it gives CASSQDSGNTIYF.

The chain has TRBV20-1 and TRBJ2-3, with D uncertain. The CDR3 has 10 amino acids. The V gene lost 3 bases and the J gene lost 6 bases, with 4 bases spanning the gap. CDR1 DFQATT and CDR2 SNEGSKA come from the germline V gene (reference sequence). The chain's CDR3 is CSAREDTQYF. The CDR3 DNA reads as TGCAGTGCTAGGGAGGATACGCAGTATTTT.

This chain's CDR3 is CAGSGTGGNQPQHF. The CDR3 DNA follows: TGTGCCGGGTCGGGGACAGGGGGCAATCAGCCCCAGCATTTT. The V gene is TRBV19, the J gene TRBJ1-5; 10 bases agree with TRBD1. This CDR3 comprises 14 residues. V shed 11 bases and J 2 bases; nucleotides not matched to a gene: 6. Germline CDR1 and CDR2: LNHDA and SQIVND (reference sequence).

The CDR3 loop reads CASSLGGRRTYEQYF. Written as DNA, the CDR3 is TGTGCCAGCAGCTTAGGAGGGCGACGGACCTACGAGCAGTACTTC. This rearrangement joins TRBV7-2 to TRBJ2-7; possibly TRBD2 for D (5 bases). V dropped 1 base and J dropped 2 bases, with 12 bases sitting between them. The CDR3 consists of 15 residues. Germline CDR1 reads SGHTA; CDR2 reads FQGNSA.

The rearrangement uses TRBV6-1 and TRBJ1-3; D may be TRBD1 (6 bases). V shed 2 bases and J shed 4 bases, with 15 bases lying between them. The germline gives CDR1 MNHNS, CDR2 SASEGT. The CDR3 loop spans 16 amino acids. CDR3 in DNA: TGTGCCAGCAGTGAAACGCCCTGGGGGCTCGGAAACACCATATATTTT. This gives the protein CASSETPWGLGNTIYF.

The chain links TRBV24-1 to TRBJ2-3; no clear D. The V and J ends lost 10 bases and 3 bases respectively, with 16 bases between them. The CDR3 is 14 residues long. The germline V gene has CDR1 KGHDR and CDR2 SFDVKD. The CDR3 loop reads CATSNPSGTDTQYF. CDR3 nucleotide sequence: TGTGCCACAAGTAATCCCTCTGGTACAGATACGCAGTATTTT.

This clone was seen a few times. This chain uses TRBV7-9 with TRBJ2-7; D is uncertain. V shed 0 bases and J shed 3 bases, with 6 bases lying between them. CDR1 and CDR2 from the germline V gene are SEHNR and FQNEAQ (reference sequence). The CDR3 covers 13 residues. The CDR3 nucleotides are TGTGCCAGCAGCTTAGCCGGCAACTACGAGCAGTACTTC. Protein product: CASSLAGNYEQYF.

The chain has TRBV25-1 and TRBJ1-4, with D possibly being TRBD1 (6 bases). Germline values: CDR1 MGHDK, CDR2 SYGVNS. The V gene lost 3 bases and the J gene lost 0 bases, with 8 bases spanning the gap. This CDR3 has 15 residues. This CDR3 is CASSDRGPTNEKLFF. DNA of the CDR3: TGTGCCAGCAGTGACAGGGGCCCAACTAATGAAAAACTGTTTTTT.

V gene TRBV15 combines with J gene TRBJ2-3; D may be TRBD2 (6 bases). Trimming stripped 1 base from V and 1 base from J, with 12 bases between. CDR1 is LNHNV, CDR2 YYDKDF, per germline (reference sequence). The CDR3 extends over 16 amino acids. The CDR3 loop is CATSRVRRGGTDTQYF. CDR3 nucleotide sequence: TGTGCCACCAGCAGAGTCCGGCGGGGCGGCACAGATACGCAGTATTTT.

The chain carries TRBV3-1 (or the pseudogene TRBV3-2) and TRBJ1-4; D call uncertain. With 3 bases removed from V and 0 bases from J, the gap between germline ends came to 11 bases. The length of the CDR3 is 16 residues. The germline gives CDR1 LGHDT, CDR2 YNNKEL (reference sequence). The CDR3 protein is CASSQAGQATNEKLFF. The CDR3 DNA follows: TGTGCCAGCAGCCAGGCCGGGCAGGCAACTAATGAAAAACTGTTTTTT.

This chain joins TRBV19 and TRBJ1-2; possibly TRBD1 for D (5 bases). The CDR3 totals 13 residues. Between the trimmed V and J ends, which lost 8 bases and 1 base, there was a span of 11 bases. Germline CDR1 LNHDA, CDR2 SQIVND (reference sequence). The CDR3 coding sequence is TGTGCCAGTGCCGTAGACAGTAACTATGGCTACACCTTC. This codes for CASAVDSNYGYTF.

DNA of the CDR3: TGCGCCAGCAGCTTGGAGCCAGACTCCTACGAGCAGTACTTC. Its protein is CASSLEPDSYEQYF. The V gene is TRBV5-1, the J gene TRBJ2-7; D not certain. This CDR3 comprises 14 residues. The V and J ends lost 0 bases and 0 bases respectively, with 7 bases between them. Germline CDR1 SGHRS, CDR2 YFSETQ.

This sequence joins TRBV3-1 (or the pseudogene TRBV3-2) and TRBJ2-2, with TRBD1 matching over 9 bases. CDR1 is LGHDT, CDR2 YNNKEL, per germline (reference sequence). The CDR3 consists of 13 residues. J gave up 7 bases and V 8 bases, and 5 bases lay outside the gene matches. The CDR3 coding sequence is TGTGCCAGCTACAGGGGGCCGGGCGGGGAGCTGTTTTTT. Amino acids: CASYRGPGGELFF.

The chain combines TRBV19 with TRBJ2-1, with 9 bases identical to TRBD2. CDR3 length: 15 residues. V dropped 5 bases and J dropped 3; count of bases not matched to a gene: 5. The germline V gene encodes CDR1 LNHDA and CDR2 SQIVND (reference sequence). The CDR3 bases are TGTGCCAGTAGTGTACTAGCGGGTAACTACAATGAGCAGTTCTTC. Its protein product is CASSVLAGNYNEQFF.

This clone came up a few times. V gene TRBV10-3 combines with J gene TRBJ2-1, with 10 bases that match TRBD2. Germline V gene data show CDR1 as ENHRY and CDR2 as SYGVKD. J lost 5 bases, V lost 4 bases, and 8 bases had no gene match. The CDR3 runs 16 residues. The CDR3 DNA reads TGTGCCATCAGTGGCCAGCGGGGGGGCCACGACAATGAGCAGTTCTTC. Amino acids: CAISGQRGGHDNEQFF.

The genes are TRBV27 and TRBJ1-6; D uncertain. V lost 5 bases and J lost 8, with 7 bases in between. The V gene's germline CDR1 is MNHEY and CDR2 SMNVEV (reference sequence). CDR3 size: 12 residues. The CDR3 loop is CASSPNYSPLHF. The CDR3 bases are TGTGCCAGCAGTCCGAATTATTCACCCCTCCACTTT.

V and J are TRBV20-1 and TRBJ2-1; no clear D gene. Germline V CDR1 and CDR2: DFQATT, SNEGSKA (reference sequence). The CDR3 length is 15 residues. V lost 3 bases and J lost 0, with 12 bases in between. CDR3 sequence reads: CSASTWRSSYNEQFF. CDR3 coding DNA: TGCAGTGCTAGTACCTGGCGGAGCTCCTACAATGAGCAGTTCTTC.

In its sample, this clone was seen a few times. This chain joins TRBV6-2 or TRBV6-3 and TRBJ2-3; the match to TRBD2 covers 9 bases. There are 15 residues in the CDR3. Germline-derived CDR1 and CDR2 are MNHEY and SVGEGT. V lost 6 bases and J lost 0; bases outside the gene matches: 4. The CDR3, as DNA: TGTGCCAGCAGCCCTAGCGGGATCAGCACAGATACGCAGTATTTT. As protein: CASSPSGISTDTQYF.

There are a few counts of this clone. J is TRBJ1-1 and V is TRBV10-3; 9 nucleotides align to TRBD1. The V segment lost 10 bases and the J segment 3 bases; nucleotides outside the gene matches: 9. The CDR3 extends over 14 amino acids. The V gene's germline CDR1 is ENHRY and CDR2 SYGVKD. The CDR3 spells CATRLQGAYTEAFF. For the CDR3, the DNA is TGTGCCACCAGGCTACAGGGGGCATACACTGAAGCTTTCTTT.

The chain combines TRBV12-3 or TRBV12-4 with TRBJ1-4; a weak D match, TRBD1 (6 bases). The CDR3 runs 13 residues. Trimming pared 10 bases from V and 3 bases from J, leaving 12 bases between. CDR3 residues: CATAEGANEKLFF. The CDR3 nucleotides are TGTGCCACCGCGGAGGGGGCTAATGAAAAACTGTTTTTT.

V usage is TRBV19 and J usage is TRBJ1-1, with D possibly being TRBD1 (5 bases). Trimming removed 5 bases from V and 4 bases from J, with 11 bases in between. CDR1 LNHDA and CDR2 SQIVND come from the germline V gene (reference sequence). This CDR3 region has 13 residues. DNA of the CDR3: TGTGCCAGTAGTGCAGGGTCGGGCACTGAAGCTTTCTTT. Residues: CASSAGSGTEAFF.

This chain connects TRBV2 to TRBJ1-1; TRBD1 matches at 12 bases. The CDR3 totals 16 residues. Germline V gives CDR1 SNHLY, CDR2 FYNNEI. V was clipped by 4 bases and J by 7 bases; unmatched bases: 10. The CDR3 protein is CASSGTYRDRGLEAFF. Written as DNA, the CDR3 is TGTGCCAGCAGTGGAACGTACCGGGACAGGGGGCTTGAAGCTTTCTTT.

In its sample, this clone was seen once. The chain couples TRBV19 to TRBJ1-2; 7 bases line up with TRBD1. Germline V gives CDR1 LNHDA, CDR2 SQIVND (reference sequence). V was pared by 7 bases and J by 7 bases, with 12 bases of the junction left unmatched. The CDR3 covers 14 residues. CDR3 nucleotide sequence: TGTGCCAGTACCCGAGGGGGCGCGGGGGGTGGCTACACCTTC. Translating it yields CASTRGGAGGGYTF. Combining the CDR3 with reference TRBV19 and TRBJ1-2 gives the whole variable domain DGGITQSPKYLFRKEGQNVTLSCEQNLNHDAMYWYRQDPGQGLRLIYYSQIVNDFQKGDIAEGYSVSREKKESFPLTVTSAQKNPTAFYLCASTRGGAGGGYTFGSGTRLTVV.

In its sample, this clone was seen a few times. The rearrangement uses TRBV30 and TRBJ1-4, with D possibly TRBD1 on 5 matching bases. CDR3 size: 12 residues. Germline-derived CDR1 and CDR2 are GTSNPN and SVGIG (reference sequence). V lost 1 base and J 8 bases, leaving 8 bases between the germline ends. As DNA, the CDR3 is TGTGCCTGGAGTGGGGGGTCGGAAAAACTGTTTTTT. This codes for CAWSGGSEKLFF.